Each of the 11 T cell receptor beta chains below was sequenced from the same sample in a study of early T cells in non-severe SARS-CoV-2 infection. TCRdb fed the 5' RACE reads into MiXCR, producing one record per CDR3 protein. This sample yields around 70,000 distinct CDR3 sequences, of which about a tenth are seen a single time; 6.4% belongs to the top ten. Material for sequencing was whole blood. These receptors came from an adult who was a healthcare worker with PCR-confirmed SARS-CoV-2 infection or an uninfected control (not recorded which).

As regards this clonotype: The germline gene is not matched at one end of the junction; a read error may be the cause. The chain couples TRBV15 to TRBJ2-5; D possibly matches TRBD1 or TRBD2 (6 bases each). Per the germline V gene, CDR1 is LNHNV and CDR2 is YYDKDF (reference sequence). The CDR3 spans 14 residues. CDR3 sequence reads: CATSRIRGQETQYF. The CDR3 region has the DNA TGTGCCACCAGCAGGATACGGGGGCAAGAGACGCAGTACTTC.

This clonotype was seen more than once but under ten times. V usage is TRBV29-1 and J usage is TRBJ2-1; 14 nucleotides align to TRBD2. The germline V gene has CDR1 SQVTM and CDR2 ANQGSEA. Unmatched junction bases numbered 13, after V lost 3 bases and J lost 9 bases. The CDR3 has 17 residues. The CDR3 here is CSVEGGPGLAGVGEQFF. The DNA of the CDR3 is TGCAGCGTTGAGGGAGGACCGGGACTAGCGGGAGTAGGTGAGCAGTTCTTC.

The chain combines TRBV7-9 with TRBJ2-1; the D gene is possibly TRBD2 (5 bases). This CDR3 contains 11 residues. Germline V gene data show CDR1 as SEHNR and CDR2 as FQNEAQ (reference sequence). Trimming shortened V by 5 bases and J by 12 bases, and 11 bases separated the two germline ends. This CDR3 is CASSDLLGQFF. The CDR3 DNA reads TGTGCCAGCAGCGATTTACTAGGGCAGTTCTTC.

This clonotype has only a few counts. The V and J genes are TRBV27 and TRBJ2-1, with unresolved D. CDR3 length equals 12 residues. Germline values: CDR1 MNHEY, CDR2 SMNVEV (reference sequence). Trimming cost V 1 base and J 13 bases, with 11 bases left between them. In DNA form, the CDR3 reads TGTGCCAGCAGTTTATTGGCCGGGCCTCAGTTCTTC. It is translated as CASSLLAGPQFF.

This clonotype was seen only a few times. DNA for the CDR3: TGTGCCAGCAGTGTCTCCGGGACTCGCAATGAGCAGTTCTTC. Protein product: CASSVSGTRNEQFF. This chain joins TRBV28 and TRBJ2-1, with a weak D call TRBD2 (6 bases). The CDR3 spans 14 residues. Trimming removed 5 bases at V and 6 bases at J, with 14 bases between. The germline gives CDR1 MDHEN, CDR2 SYDVKM.

This clonotype has a handful of counts. The chain combines TRBV20-1 with TRBJ2-7, with D maybe TRBD2 (6 bases). Germline loops: CDR1 DFQATT, CDR2 SNEGSKA (reference sequence). This CDR3 region has 14 residues. V lost 3 bases and J 6 bases, leaving 18 bases between the germline ends. CDR3: CSASRLGGSSEQYF. The CDR3 DNA reads as TGCAGTGCTAGCCGGTTAGGAGGGTCTTCCGAGCAGTACTTC.

Written as DNA, the CDR3 is TGTGCCAGCAGCTTAAGCGGGACTAACCCCAATGAGCAGTTCTTC. Translation gives CASSLSGTNPNEQFF. The genes are TRBV11-2 and TRBJ2-1, with 7 bases matching TRBD2. This CDR3 region has 15 residues. Germline V gene lookup returns CDR1 SGHAT and CDR2 FQNNGV. Trimming removed 2 bases from V and 6 bases from J; junction bases left unmatched: 7. The full variable domain, in which reference TRBV11-2 and TRBJ2-1 provide the parts outside the CDR3, is EAGVAQSPRYKIIEKRQSVAFWCNPISGHATLYWYQQILGQGPKLLIQFQNNGVVDDSQLPKDRFSAERLKGVDSTLKIQPAKLEDSAVYLCASSLSGTNPNEQFFGPGTRLTVL.

The CDR3 protein is CSARDGTGSPYYGYTF. The DNA for the CDR3 is TGCAGTGCTAGAGACGGGACAGGCTCGCCGTACTATGGCTACACCTTC. This chain uses TRBV20-1 with TRBJ1-2; TRBD1 matches at 8 bases. Germline lookup yields CDR1 DFQATT and CDR2 SNEGSKA (reference sequence). The trim removed 0 bases at V and 3 bases at J, leaving 9 bases unmatched. This CDR3 comprises 16 residues.

V usage is TRBV28 and J usage is TRBJ2-3, with D possibly being TRBD1 (6 bases). The CDR3 runs 15 residues. Trimming pared 6 bases from V and 6 bases from J, leaving 19 bases between. Germline-derived CDR1 and CDR2 are MDHEN and SYDVKM. The CDR3 DNA follows: TGTGCCAGCAGCATCTGGAGCGTGGGACACGATACGCAGTATTTT. Protein: CASSIWSVGHDTQYF.

This clonotype was seen ten or more times. The V call is TRBV28, the J call TRBJ2-1, with 7 bases matching TRBD2. The germline CDR1 and CDR2 sequences are MDHEN and SYDVKM. Germline trimming cut 6 bases from V and 3 bases from J; bases unmatched to any gene: 5. The CDR3 loop spans 14 amino acids. This CDR3 is CASSTGGGYNEQFF. The CDR3 region has the DNA TGTGCCAGCAGCACTGGGGGGGGCTACAATGAGCAGTTCTTC. Using reference TRBV28 and TRBJ2-1 for the parts outside the CDR3, the full variable domain is DVKVTQSSRYLVKRTGEKVFLECVQDMDHENMFWYRQDPGLGLRLIYFSYDVKMKEKGDIPEGYSVSREKKERFSLILESASTNQTSMYLCASSTGGGYNEQFFGPGTRLTVL.

This clonotype was detected a few times. This chain joins TRBV6-5 and TRBJ2-1; TRBD1 is a possible D gene (6 bases). This CDR3 region has 15 residues. Trimming removed 2 bases from V and 4 bases from J, with 12 bases in between. Germline V lookup: CDR1 MNHEY, CDR2 SVGAGI. Here the CDR3 DNA reads TGTGCCAGCAGTTACCGGGACAACCCGTACAATGAGCAGTTCTTC. Encoded protein: CASSYRDNPYNEQFF.